This T cell receptor (beta chain) was profiled in a study of regulatory T cells in long-lasting Graves disease. CDR3 regions were amplified by Arm-PCR using iRepertoire HTBI primers to build TCR beta libraries. TCRdb used MiXCR to reprocess the multiplex PCR reads, holding one entry per CDR3 protein. The sample holds 300,000 to 500,000 distinct CDR3 sequences; less than 25% are singletons and the top ten take 20% to 25%. Points from the study as a whole: It is possible that accuracy was reduced by the small size of the sample. There was favoring of TRBV28, TRBJ1-2 and TRBJ2-5 in persistent disease. The study found persistent patients shared more public clonotypes (roughly 3,000) than new patients (just over 950).

This clonotype occurred many times. The antigen remains unidentified. Time point: persistent/refractory GD, antithyroid drugs over 5 years with positive TRAb. Researchers made the TCR library from RNA that was extracted from PBMCs. V lost 5 bases, J lost 3 bases, and 26 bases lay in between. The CDR3 sequence is 18 residues long. Germline values: CDR1 MNHEY, CDR2 SMNVEV (reference sequence). This clonotype was obtained from a female donor with Graves disease. The material was peripheral blood mononuclear cells (PBMCs), obtained when the disease was refractory, from a patient treated with antithyroid drugs. The gene calls are TRBV27 and TRBJ2-7; D possibly corresponds to TRBD2 (5 bases). This CDR3 is CASSGPRRGGQRNYEQYF. The CDR3 DNA reads TGTGCCAGCAGTGGACCGAGGCGAGGTGGGCAGCGGAACTACGAGCAGTACTTC.